This passage covers 5 T cell receptor beta chains from one sample sequenced in a study of identical twins. TCRdb recomputed calls from the 5' RACE reads with MiXCR, one row per CDR3 protein. The data contain roughly 720,000 distinct CDR3 sequences, 18% of them seen just once; the ten biggest clones take up 10% to 15%. This sample was shared with a second study, whose subject was T cells expressing NK-cell markers.

The specimen was PBMCs. The receptor source for this set is a young woman in good health.

This rearrangement joins TRBV20-1 to TRBJ1-4; no firm D call. The germline V gene encodes CDR1 DFQATT and CDR2 SNEGSKA (reference sequence). V dropped 4 bases and J dropped 7 bases, with 13 bases sitting between them. The CDR3 consists of 13 residues. This CDR3 reads CSANGPEGEKLFF. CDR3 DNA: TGCAGTGCTAACGGACCTGAGGGTGAAAAACTGTTTTTT.

This clonotype has at least ten counts. This sequence joins TRBV12-3 or TRBV12-4 and TRBJ2-5, with D unresolved. This CDR3 is 12 amino acids long. Trimming left V 2 bases short and J 4 bases short, with 5 bases between. The CDR3 sequence: CASSLTRETQYF. CDR3 DNA sequence: TGTGCCAGCAGTTTAACTCGAGAGACCCAGTACTTC.

This clonotype was counted only a few times. V gene TRBV20-1 combines with J gene TRBJ1-1; D is undetermined. V dropped 3 bases and J dropped 8 bases, with 10 bases sitting between them. There are 11 residues in the CDR3. Looked up from germline, CDR1 is DFQATT and CDR2 is SNEGSKA (reference sequence). The CDR3 loop is CSASPSSEAFF. CDR3 nucleotide sequence: TGCAGTGCTAGTCCGTCTTCCGAAGCTTTCTTT.

The table lists this clonotype with a few counts. The CDR3 loop is CAISSADSPLHF. CDR3 DNA: TGTGCCATCAGTTCGGCCGATTCACCCCTCCACTTT. The chain joins TRBV10-3 to TRBJ1-6; no clear D gene. The CDR3 has 12 residues. Germline CDR1 and CDR2: ENHRY and SYGVKD. The V end was cut by 5 bases, the J end by 8 bases, with 7 bases between.

The chain employs TRBV2 and TRBJ2-5; a possible D gene is TRBD2 (5 bases). CDR3 length equals 15 residues. The V and J ends lost 0 bases and 8 bases respectively, with 16 bases between them. Germline V gene sequence: CDR1 SNHLY, CDR2 FYNNEI. The CDR3 reads CASSEAGAVRETQYF. For the CDR3, the DNA is TGTGCCAGCAGTGAAGCAGGTGCCGTGAGGGAAACCCAGTACTTC.